These 11 T cell receptor beta chains were all obtained from the same sample, sequenced in a study of T-cell reconstitution after alpha-beta-depleted transplantation in children. During its preparation, the TCRbeta library received unique molecular identifiers. One entry per CDR3 protein, called by TCRdb with MiXCR from the PCR reads. The sample carries 70,000 or so distinct CDR3 sequences, around 9.9% recorded once. The sequenced sample was PBMCs, obtained before TCRalphabeta/CD19-depleted stem cell transplant. These receptors came from a boy between 10 and 17 years old with acute myeloid leukemia, due to receive a stem cell transplant.

This clonotype was counted at least ten times. An end of the junction does not agree with germline; a read error may underlie this. The V and J genes are TRBV20-1 and TRBJ2-5, with D perhaps matching TRBD2 (6 bases). The CDR3 sequence is 13 residues long. The V gene's germline CDR1 is DFQATT and CDR2 SNEGSKA (reference sequence). The CDR3 DNA sequence: TGCAGTGCTCAACGCCTCTCGGGAGAGGCCCAGTACTTC. Translating it yields CSAQRLSGEAQYF.

This clonotype was detected ten times or more. The chain links TRBV5-1 to TRBJ1-1; D gene unclear. In germline, CDR1 is SGHRS, CDR2 YFSETQ. Trimming took off 1 base at V and 1 base at J, with 8 bases between the two ends. The CDR3 runs 14 residues. CDR3 coding DNA: TGCGCCAGCAGCTTGTACGCAGCGAACACTGAAGCTTTCTTT. It yields the protein CASSLYAANTEAFF.

To note about this clonotype: This may be a read error: a much more frequent sequence differs by one nucleotide. This chain links TRBV7-2 with TRBJ2-7; TRBD2 matches 13 bases. Germline CDR1 is SGHTA and CDR2 is FQGNSA. The length of the CDR3 is 17 residues. Here the CDR3 reads CASSLARTSGSSYEHYF. The DNA of the CDR3 is TGTGCCAGCAGCTTAGCCCGGACTAGCGGGAGCTCCTACGAGCACTACTTC. Filled out from reference TRBV7-2 and TRBJ2-7, the complete variable domain reads GAGVSQSPSNKVTEKGKDVELRCDPISGHTALYWYRQSLGQGLEFLIYFQGNSAPDKSGLPSDRFSAERTGGSVSTLTIQRTQQEDSAVYLCASSLARTSGSSYEHYFGPGTRLTVT.

This clonotype occurred many times. The rearrangement uses TRBV4-1 and TRBJ1-1, with D unresolved. This CDR3 has 15 residues. CDR1 and CDR2 from the germline V gene are MGHRA and YSYEKL. The ends were cut back, 1 base at V and 0 bases at J, with 9 bases in the middle. CDR3 nucleotides: TGCGCCAGCAGCCAAGGGATTGGGGTGAACACTGAAGCTTTCTTT. As protein: CASSQGIGVNTEAFF.

In its sample, this clonotype was seen many times. This chain joins TRBV7-9 and TRBJ1-1, with a weak D call TRBD1 (5 bases). Germline CDR1 reads SEHNR; CDR2 reads FQNEAQ (reference sequence). This CDR3 has 12 amino acids. V was cut by 10 bases and J by 5 bases, with 14 bases left in between. The CDR3 coding sequence is TGTGCCACTACAGGCGGGAATACTGAAGCTTTCTTT. Its translation: CATTGGNTEAFF.

This clonotype appeared many times. The chain has TRBV12-3 or TRBV12-4 and TRBJ1-2; TRBD1 matches 11 bases. V was clipped by 3 bases and J by 12 bases; unmatched bases: 6. The CDR3 has 13 residues. CDR3 DNA: TGTGCCAGCAGTTTCGGGACAGGGGGTTTTAACACCTTC. Amino acids: CASSFGTGGFNTF.

This clonotype has at least ten counts. The CDR3 DNA reads TGCAGCGTTGAATCCGGGGGGCGCGTCATTGAAGCTTTCTTT. Translation: CSVESGGRVIEAFF. The rearrangement joins TRBV29-1 to TRBJ1-1; D may be TRBD1 (6 bases). Trimming left V 2 bases short and J 7 bases short, with 17 bases between. The CDR3 is made up of 14 amino acids. Germline V gene lookup returns CDR1 SQVTM and CDR2 ANQGSEA.

This clonotype was observed many times. The chain links TRBV7-2 to TRBJ2-7, with 8 bases identical to TRBD1. There are 14 residues in the CDR3. CDR1 and CDR2 (germline): SGHTA, FQGNSA. V dropped 2 bases and J dropped 6; count of bases not matched to a gene: 6. CDR3 in DNA: TGTGCCAGCAGCTTACAGGGGGCTTCTCCCGAGCAGTACTTC. Its protein product is CASSLQGASPEQYF. Filled out from reference TRBV7-2 and TRBJ2-7, the complete variable domain reads GAGVSQSPSNKVTEKGKDVELRCDPISGHTALYWYRQSLGQGLEFLIYFQGNSAPDKSGLPSDRFSAERTGGSVSTLTIQRTQQEDSAVYLCASSLQGASPEQYFGPGTRLTVT.

This clonotype was seen at least ten times. The CDR3 loop reads CASSLGGAGETITDTQYF. CDR3 nucleotides: TGTGCCAGCAGCTTAGGTGGAGCGGGCGAAACGATCACAGATACGCAGTATTTT. This rearrangement joins TRBV7-9 to TRBJ2-3, with D maybe TRBD2 (6 bases). CDR1 is SEHNR, CDR2 FQNEAQ, per germline (reference sequence). The CDR3 contains 18 residues. Trimming took off 1 base at V and 2 bases at J, with 19 bases between the two ends.

This clonotype was seen at least ten times. The V gene is TRBV4-3, the J gene TRBJ2-1; possible D gene TRBD2, 6 bases. Germline CDR1 reads LGHNA; CDR2 reads YSLEER. With 0 bases removed from V and 4 bases from J, the gap between germline ends came to 13 bases. The length of the CDR3 is 16 residues. CDR3 region: CASSQDGDSGYNEQFF. The DNA for the CDR3 is TGCGCCAGCAGCCAAGACGGTGATAGCGGATACAATGAGCAGTTCTTC.

This clonotype appeared many times. The chain employs TRBV5-1 and TRBJ2-1, with D maybe TRBD2 (6 bases). Deletions cut 0 bases from V and 0 bases from J, with 10 bases between. The CDR3 covers 16 residues. CDR1 and CDR2 from the germline V gene are SGHRS and YFSETQ. DNA of the CDR3: TGCGCCAGCAGCTTGGACCGGGGGAGCTCCTACAATGAGCAGTTCTTC. Amino acid sequence: CASSLDRGSSYNEQFF.